The entry below describes one TCR beta chain. Its antigen is not known. TCRdb's copy holds only in-frame clones and misses some; the assay was immunoSEQ multiplex PCR. The data contain about 280,000 clones, 65% to 90% of them singletons. This specimen comes from a study of cytomegalovirus exposure and HLA in healthy donors. Whole-study results and caveats: In vitro assays verified that a few CMV-associated chains recognized CMV antigens specifically. Accounts indicate the classifier identified cytomegalovirus status with strong specificity and sensitivity. Most TCR sequences proved rare, with some public TCRs found in many donors. Within the approximately 130 validation repertoires, first-cohort TCR clusters tended to co-occur, according to a later analysis.

Per the germline V gene, CDR1 is MNHNY and CDR2 is SVGAGI (reference sequence). The length of the CDR3 is 15 residues. Trimming cost V 2 bases and J 4 bases; bases outside gene matches: 7. The clonotype was recovered from a woman between 18 and 29 years old in good health and CMV-seronegative. J is TRBJ1-2 and V is TRBV6-6, with 7 bases matching TRBD1. The sequencing sample was made of PBMCs. The CDR3 nucleotides are TGTGCCAGCAGTTACGGTGGAGCAGGGGGCTATGGCTACACCTTC. This sequence encodes CASSYGGAGGYGYTF.